This paragraph reports one TCR beta chain. No cognate antigen has been identified for it. It has no much larger one-base neighbor in the sample; base qualities were not kept. The data belong to a study of blood T cell repertoires in COVID-19 (TCRdb year 2020). Looking at the study overall: Samples from collaborators originated in the United States, Italy and Spain and spanned both the acute and convalescent phases of COVID-19. The prospective study material was composed of cDNA or gDNA derived from T cells, B-cell-depleted T cells, or PBMCs. Subjects who had been exposed to COVID-19, were actively infected with it, or had recovered from it provided the deeply sampled blood TCRbeta repertoires that made up the dataset. The repertoires were released in a freely available public database meant as a resource for research on the immune response to SARS-CoV-2. The samples were drawn from the first 160 participants of the ongoing ImmuneRACE study and from 1,254 subjects provided by 6 global collaborators. Sample metadata almost always included a de-identified subject ID, COVID-19 status, age in years and sex. Where available, HLA class I and class II types were taken from metadata supplied by the sample provider and were not determined by assay-based typing.

TCRbeta CDR3 regions were amplified from genomic DNA using the immunoSEQ Assay, a bias-controlled multiplex PCR. From the authors' description of their analysis: The number of nucleated cells in each sample was estimated from the amplification of reference gene primers within the assay. To quantify the absolute abundance of each unique TCRbeta CDR3 rearrangement, sequence reads were collapsed and filtered. For each sample, productive Simpson clonality was calculated as the square root of Simpson's diversity index over productive rearrangements. TCRdb carries this immuneACCESS record with in-frame sequences only. Its versions omit some clonotypes, under half of them owing to an unresolved V gene in the studies checked, with the rest unexplained. That table gives V, J and clone size, and the DNA gave D and trimming. For this sample there are about 130,000 clones; around 87% appear just once. 3% to 4.5% of the sample is in the top ten clones.

Paper-wide results and their limitations: How much clinical and demographic metadata was included differed by source and by participant, and the metadata was provided uncurated.

Each collaborating institution followed its own protocols to collect whole blood in K2EDTA tubes. For TCRbeta analysis, collaborator samples were shipped as frozen whole blood, as isolated PBMCs, or as DNA extracted from either sample type. Source material: peripheral blood. The receptor was isolated from a woman aged 60-70 years with acute or convalescent COVID-19.

The DNA sequence reads TGTGCCTGGAGTGAAGGGGCCAATAATTCACCCCTCCACTTT. Its protein reads: CAWSEGANNSPLHF. This chain joins TRBV30 to TRBJ1-6, with TRBD1 perhaps the D gene, on 5 matching bases. Cut back by 1 base and 5 bases, the V and J ends lie 9 bases apart. The CDR3 measures 14 amino acids from cysteine to phenylalanine. Only the CDR3 DNA is retained, 42 bases long and in frame from the first base. CDR1 GTSNPN and CDR2 SVGIG were looked up in the germline V gene (reference sequence).